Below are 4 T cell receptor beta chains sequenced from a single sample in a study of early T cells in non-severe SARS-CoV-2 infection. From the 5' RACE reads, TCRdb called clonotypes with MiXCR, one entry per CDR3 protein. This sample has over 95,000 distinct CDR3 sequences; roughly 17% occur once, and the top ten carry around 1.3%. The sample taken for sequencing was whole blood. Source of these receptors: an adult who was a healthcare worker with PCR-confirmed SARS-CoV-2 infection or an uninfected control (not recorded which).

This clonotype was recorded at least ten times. The DNA of the CDR3 is TGTGCCAGCAGCCAGGCAGTGGGACTAGCGTCAGATACGCAGTATTTT. Translation: CASSQAVGLASDTQYF. The genes are TRBV5-6 and TRBJ2-3, with 10 bases matching TRBD2. The CDR3 length is 16 residues. Germline CDR1 reads SGHDT; CDR2 reads YYEEEE. The trim removed 4 bases at V and 4 bases at J, leaving 9 bases unmatched.

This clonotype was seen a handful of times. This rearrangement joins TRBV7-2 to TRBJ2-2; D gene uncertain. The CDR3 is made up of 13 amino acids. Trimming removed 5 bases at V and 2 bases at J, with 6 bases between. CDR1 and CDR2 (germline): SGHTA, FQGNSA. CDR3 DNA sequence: TGTGCCAGCAGCCTCCGCAACACCGGGGAGCTGTTTTTT. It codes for CASSLRNTGELFF.

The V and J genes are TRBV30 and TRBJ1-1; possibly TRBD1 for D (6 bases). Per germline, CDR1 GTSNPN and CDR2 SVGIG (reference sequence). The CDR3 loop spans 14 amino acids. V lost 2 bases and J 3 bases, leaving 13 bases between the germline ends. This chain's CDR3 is CAWSPGGGHTEAFF. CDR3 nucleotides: TGTGCCTGGAGTCCCGGGGGGGGGCACACTGAAGCTTTCTTT.

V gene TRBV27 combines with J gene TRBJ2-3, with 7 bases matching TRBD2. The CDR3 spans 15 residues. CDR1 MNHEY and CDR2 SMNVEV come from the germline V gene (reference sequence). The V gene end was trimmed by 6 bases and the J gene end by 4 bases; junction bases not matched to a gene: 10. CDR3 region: CASSHLGGRADTQYF. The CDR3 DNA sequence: TGTGCCAGCAGCCATCTGGGGGGGAGGGCAGATACGCAGTATTTT.